The 5 T cell receptor beta chains below all came from one sample that was sequenced in a study of shared clonotypes between healthy human individuals. Assay used: immunoSEQ multiplex PCR; TCRdb lists only in-frame clones, some missing. The sample includes roughly 2.2 million clones, roughly 90% of them seen just once. Sequences were obtained from naive CD4+ T cells from PBMCs. Stated subset: CD45RA+ positively selected. All receptors derive from a man aged 18 to 35 in good health. Some clones in this sample may be carry-over from other donors' samples.

This rearrangement joins TRBV9 to TRBJ2-2; 10 bases are shared with TRBD2. Germline V gene sequence: CDR1 SGDLS, CDR2 YYNGEE. V lost 5 bases to trimming and J lost 7 bases; unmatched junction nucleotides: 5. This CDR3 contains 14 residues. The CDR3 loop is CASRAGLASGELFF. In nucleotides, the CDR3 is TGTGCCAGCAGGGCGGGACTAGCGAGCGGGGAGCTGTTTTTT. Combining the CDR3 with reference TRBV9 and TRBJ2-2 gives the whole variable domain DSGVTQTPKHLITATGQRVTLRCSPRSGDLSVYWYQQSLDQGLQFLIQYYNGEERAKGNILERFSAQQFPDLHSELNLSSLELGDSALYFCASRAGLASGELFFGEGSRLTVL.

The V call is TRBV13, the J call TRBJ1-3; D is unresolved. The CDR3 has 14 amino acids. Germline-derived CDR1 and CDR2 are PRHDT and FYEKMQ (reference sequence). V was trimmed by 4 bases and J by 3 bases, leaving 10 bases between them. The CDR3 DNA sequence: TGTGCCAGCAGCTCGAATGCCGGTGGAAACACCATATATTTT. Translating it yields CASSSNAGGNTIYF.

The chain recombines TRBV4-1 with TRBJ2-7; TRBD2 is a possible D gene (7 bases). The CDR3 covers 14 residues. V was shortened by 2 bases and J by 7 bases, with 15 bases between the two germline ends. Germline V lookup: CDR1 MGHRA, CDR2 YSYEKL. For the CDR3, the DNA is TGCGCCAGCAGCCAAAGAGACGGGGGGCGGGAGCAGTACTTC. Residues: CASSQRDGGREQYF.

V gene TRBV28 combines with J gene TRBJ1-2; 9 nucleotides align to TRBD1. CDR1 and CDR2 from the germline V gene are MDHEN and SYDVKM. There are 13 residues in the CDR3. V lost 8 bases to trimming and J lost 7 bases; unmatched junction nucleotides: 8. CDR3 region: CASRSQGAGGYTF. The DNA for the CDR3 is TGTGCCAGCCGTTCACAGGGGGCTGGTGGCTACACCTTC.

The V and J genes are TRBV30 and TRBJ2-7, with D perhaps matching TRBD1 or TRBD2 (6 bases each). Between the trimmed V and J ends, which lost 4 bases and 6 bases, there was a span of 13 bases. Germline CDR1 and CDR2: GTSNPN and SVGIG (reference sequence). This CDR3 region has 12 residues. Written as DNA, the CDR3 is TGTGCCTGGAAGGGGGGCGCGGCCGAGCAGTACTTC. Translated, it gives CAWKGGAAEQYF.